This T cell receptor (beta chain) appears in the sequencing data of a study of siplizumab effects on memory and regulatory T cells. Study-wide results and limits: The study did not confirm that proliferating Tregs from siplizumab cultures were suppressive. Significantly reduced by siplizumab was the cumulative frequency of alloreactive sequences, namely those traceable to unstimulated CD4+ memory cells. With siplizumab, Treg-derived clones averaged roughly 69% of mappable alloreactive CD4+ clones, versus less than 35% in controls.

Data came from immunoSEQ multiplex PCR; TCRdb stores just in-frame clones and leaves some out. The data hold more than 85,000 clones, with 80% to 95% observed a single time. From germline, CDR1 is MGHRA and CDR2 YSYEKL. Deletions cut 0 bases from V and 2 bases from J, with 11 bases between. The CDR3 extends over 15 amino acids. On this clone: Its target is unknown.

The J gene is TRBJ2-7, the V gene TRBV4-1; D possibly corresponds to TRBD2 (5 bases). The origin of this receptor is a human donor in good health. Some clones in this sample may be carry-over from other donors' samples. The sequenced material came from CD4+ T cells sorted from blood. CDR3 nucleotide sequence: TGCGCCAGCAGCCAAGATAGGAGGATAACCTACGAGCAGTACTTC. Encoded protein: CASSQDRRITYEQYF.